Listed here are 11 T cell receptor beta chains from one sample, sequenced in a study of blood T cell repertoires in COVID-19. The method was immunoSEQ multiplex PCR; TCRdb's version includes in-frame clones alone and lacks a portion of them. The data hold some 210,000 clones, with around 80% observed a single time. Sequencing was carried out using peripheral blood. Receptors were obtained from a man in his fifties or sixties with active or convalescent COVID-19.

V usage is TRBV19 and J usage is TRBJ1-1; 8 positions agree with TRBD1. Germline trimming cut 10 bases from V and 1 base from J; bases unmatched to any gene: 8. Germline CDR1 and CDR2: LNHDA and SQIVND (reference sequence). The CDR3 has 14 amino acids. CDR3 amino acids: CATSGGAGNTEAFF. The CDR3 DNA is TGTGCCACTTCAGGGGGCGCGGGGAACACTGAAGCTTTCTTT.

The CDR3 here is CASGSGQFNEKLFF. CDR3 coding DNA: TGTGCTAGTGGTTCCGGACAGTTTAATGAAAAACTGTTTTTT. This sequence joins TRBV12-5 and TRBJ1-4, with a possible D match to TRBD1 (6 bases). V was pared by 4 bases and J by 4 bases, with 10 bases between. CDR3 length: 14 amino acids. Germline lookup yields CDR1 LGHNT and CDR2 FRNRAP.

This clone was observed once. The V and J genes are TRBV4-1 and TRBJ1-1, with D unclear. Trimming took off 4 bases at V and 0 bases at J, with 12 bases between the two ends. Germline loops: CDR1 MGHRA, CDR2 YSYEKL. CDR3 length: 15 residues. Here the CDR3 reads CASSRVPKVNTEAFF. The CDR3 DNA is TGCGCCAGCAGCCGTGTCCCTAAAGTGAACACTGAAGCTTTCTTT.

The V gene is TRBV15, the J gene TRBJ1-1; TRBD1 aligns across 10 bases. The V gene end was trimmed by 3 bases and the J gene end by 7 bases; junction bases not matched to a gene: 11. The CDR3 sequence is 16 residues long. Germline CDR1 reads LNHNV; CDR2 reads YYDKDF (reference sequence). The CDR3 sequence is CATSSDSGTGVVEAFF. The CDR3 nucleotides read TGTGCCACCAGCAGTGACTCCGGGACAGGGGTTGTTGAAGCTTTCTTT.

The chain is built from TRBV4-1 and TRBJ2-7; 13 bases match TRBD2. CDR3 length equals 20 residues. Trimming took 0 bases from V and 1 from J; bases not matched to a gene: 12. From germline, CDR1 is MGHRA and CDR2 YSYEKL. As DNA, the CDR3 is TGCGCCAGCAGCCAAGATCAATCCACTAGCGGGAGGGCCGGGTCCTACGAGCAGTACTTC. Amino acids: CASSQDQSTSGRAGSYEQYF.

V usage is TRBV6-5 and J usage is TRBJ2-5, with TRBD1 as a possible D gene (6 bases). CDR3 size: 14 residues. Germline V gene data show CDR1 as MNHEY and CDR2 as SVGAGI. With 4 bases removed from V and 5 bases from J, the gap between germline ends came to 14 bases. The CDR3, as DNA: TGTGCCAGCAGTTTTTTCCCCAGGGGTGAGACCCAGTACTTC. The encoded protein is CASSFFPRGETQYF.

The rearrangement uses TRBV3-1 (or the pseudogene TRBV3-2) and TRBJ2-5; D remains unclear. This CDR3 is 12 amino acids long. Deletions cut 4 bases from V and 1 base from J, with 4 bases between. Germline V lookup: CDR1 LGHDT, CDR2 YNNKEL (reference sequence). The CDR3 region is CASSPLQETQYF. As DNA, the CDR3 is TGTGCCAGCAGCCCTCTCCAAGAGACCCAGTACTTC.

CDR3 DNA sequence: TGTGCCAGCAGCCTAGCGGGGGGGGACAATGAGCAGTTCTTC. Amino acids: CASSLAGGDNEQFF. This chain joins TRBV5-5 and TRBJ2-1, with 12 bases fitting TRBD2. Germline-derived CDR1 and CDR2 are SGHKS and YYEKEE (reference sequence). This CDR3 contains 14 residues. Germline trimming cut 4 bases from V and 5 bases from J; bases unmatched to any gene: 1.

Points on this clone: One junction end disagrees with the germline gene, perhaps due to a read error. The CDR3 is CANGFLLQGAVNEQYF. Written as DNA, the CDR3 is TGTGCTAATGGTTTCCTCCTCCAGGGCGCCGTAAACGAGCAGTACTTC. The V and J genes are TRBV12-5 and TRBJ2-7; D possibly corresponds to TRBD1 (5 bases). The germline V gene encodes CDR1 LGHNT and CDR2 FRNRAP. There are 16 residues in the CDR3.

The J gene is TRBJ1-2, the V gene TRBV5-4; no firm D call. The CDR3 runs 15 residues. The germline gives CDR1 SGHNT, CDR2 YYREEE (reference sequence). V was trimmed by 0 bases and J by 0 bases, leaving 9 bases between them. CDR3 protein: CASSLAIRANYGYTF. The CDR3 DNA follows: TGTGCCAGCAGCTTGGCCATTAGAGCTAACTATGGCTACACCTTC.

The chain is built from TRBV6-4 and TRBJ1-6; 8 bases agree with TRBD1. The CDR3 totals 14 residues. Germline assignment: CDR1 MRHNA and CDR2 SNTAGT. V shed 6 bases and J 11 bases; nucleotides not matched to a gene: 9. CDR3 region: CASSFDRGLPPLHF. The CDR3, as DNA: TGTGCCAGCAGCTTTGACAGGGGATTACCACCCCTCCACTTT.